Shown below are 10 T cell receptor beta chains from a single sample sequenced in a study of cytomegalovirus exposure and HLA in healthy donors listed by TCRdb under 2017. Library creation used the immunoSEQ multiplex PCR assay. A mixture of 60 forward primers for TCR Vbeta segments and 13 reverse primers for TCR Jbeta segments was used in the multiplex PCR. TCRdb's version of the immuneACCESS table is confined to in-frame rearrangements and falls short of the full clone set. An unresolved V gene accounts for under half of the shortfall where checked; the remainder is of unknown origin. The sample table contains about 160,000 clones; only one count was recorded for 85% of them. Together, the top ten hold 1% of the sample. What was sequenced was PBMCs. The receptors were sampled from a boy aged 2 to 9 in good health and CMV-seronegative.

V and J are TRBV6-6 and TRBJ2-7; D ambiguous. V lost 4 bases and J lost 12, with 22 bases in between. CDR3 length: 14 amino acids. Germline V CDR1 and CDR2: MNHNY, SVGAGI (reference sequence). The CDR3 sequence is CASSSTFLDTYRYV. As DNA, the CDR3 is TGTGCCAGCAGTTCCACTTTTTTAGATACGTATCGGTACGTC.

The V gene is TRBV9, the J gene TRBJ2-1; D is unclear. V lost 3 bases to trimming and J lost 4 bases, with 14 bases between them. Germline lookup yields CDR1 SGDLS and CDR2 YYNGEE. The CDR3 loop spans 15 amino acids. In DNA, the CDR3 is TGTGCCAGCAGCGGCGGTAGCCAAACTTACAATGAGCAGTTCTTC. Translating gives CASSGGSQTYNEQFF.

The chain couples TRBV6-5 to TRBJ2-5; D remains ambiguous. The V end was cut by 0 bases, the J end by 4 bases, with 9 bases between. The CDR3 is 14 amino acids. The germline gives CDR1 MNHEY, CDR2 SVGAGI. CDR3 sequence: CASSYSATGETQYF. The CDR3 DNA reads TGTGCCAGCAGTTACTCGGCTACGGGAGAGACCCAGTACTTC.

Only one count was recorded for this clone. The chain carries TRBV6-1 and TRBJ2-6, with 8 positions matching TRBD1. Germline V gene lookup returns CDR1 MNHNS and CDR2 SASEGT. The CDR3 has 15 residues. Unmatched junction bases numbered 5, after V lost 6 bases and J lost 4 bases. The CDR3 loop is CASRPTGAGANVLTF. CDR3 bases: TGTGCCAGCAGACCGACAGGGGCCGGGGCCAACGTCCTGACTTTC.

The rearrangement joins TRBV5-1 to TRBJ1-1; D is uncertain. This CDR3 has 13 residues. The germline V gene has CDR1 SGHRS and CDR2 YFSETQ. The ends were cut back, 1 base at V and 0 bases at J, with 4 bases in the middle. The CDR3 DNA is TGCGCCAGCAGCTTGAAGCTGAACACTGAAGCTTTCTTT. This encodes CASSLKLNTEAFF.

The genes are TRBV7-9 and TRBJ1-3; maybe TRBD1 (6 bases). V lost 7 bases and J 3 bases, leaving 19 bases between the germline ends. This CDR3 region has 16 residues. The germline gives CDR1 SEHNR, CDR2 FQNEAQ (reference sequence). CDR3 nucleotides: TGTGCCAGCACCAGAGTCCAGGGGCCAGTTGGAAACACCATATATTTT. Protein sequence: CASTRVQGPVGNTIYF.

The V call is TRBV28, the J call TRBJ1-2; 9 bases match TRBD1. Per germline, CDR1 MDHEN and CDR2 SYDVKM. The CDR3 length is 17 residues. Trimming removed 6 bases from V and 5 bases from J; junction bases left unmatched: 16. The CDR3 DNA reads TGTGCCAGCAGCCAAACCTTTACAGGGGGCGCACGGTATGGCTACACCTTC. Protein sequence: CASSQTFTGGARYGYTF.

The CDR3 region has the DNA TGTGCCACCAGCAGAAGTTCCAGGGATAACTATGGCTACACCTTC. Its translation is CATSRSSRDNYGYTF. The chain employs TRBV15 and TRBJ1-2; possibly TRBD1 for D (5 bases). Per the germline V gene, CDR1 is LNHNV and CDR2 is YYDKDF (reference sequence). V lost 2 bases to trimming and J lost 1 base, with 11 bases between them. This CDR3 spans 15 amino acids.

The sample holds one count of this clone. V usage is TRBV18 and J usage is TRBJ2-7, with a possible D match to TRBD2 (6 bases). The ends were cut back, 6 bases at V and 3 bases at J, with 15 bases in the middle. This CDR3 comprises 14 residues. CDR1 and CDR2 (germline): KGHSH, LQKENI. CDR3 sequence: CASSPLPGDYEQYV. As DNA, the CDR3 is TGTGCCAGCTCCCCGCTTCCGGGAGACTACGAGCAGTACGTC.

The chain employs TRBV7-9 and TRBJ2-1, with 9 bases lining up with TRBD1. The junction had 4 bases not matched to a gene; V was cut back by 5 bases and J by 2 bases. The CDR3 is made up of 15 amino acids. Germline loops: CDR1 SEHNR, CDR2 FQNEAQ (reference sequence). CDR3 DNA: TGTGCCAGCAGCATCGGGACAGGGCCCTACAATGAGCAGTTCTTC. Residues: CASSIGTGPYNEQFF.